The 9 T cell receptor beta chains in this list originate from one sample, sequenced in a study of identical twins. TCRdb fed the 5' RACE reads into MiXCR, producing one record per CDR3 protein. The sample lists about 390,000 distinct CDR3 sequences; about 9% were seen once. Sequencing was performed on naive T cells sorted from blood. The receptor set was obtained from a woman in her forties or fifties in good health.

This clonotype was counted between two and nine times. This CDR3 is CASSQVPTSLVNEQFF. As DNA, the CDR3 is TGTGCCAGCAGCCAAGTTCCGACTAGCTTGGTTAATGAGCAGTTCTTC. The V call is TRBV14, the J call TRBJ2-1; TRBD2 aligns across 7 bases. The CDR3 covers 16 residues. Looked up from germline, CDR1 is SGHDN and CDR2 is FVKESK. With V trimmed by 1 base and J by 7 bases, 10 bases remained unmatched.

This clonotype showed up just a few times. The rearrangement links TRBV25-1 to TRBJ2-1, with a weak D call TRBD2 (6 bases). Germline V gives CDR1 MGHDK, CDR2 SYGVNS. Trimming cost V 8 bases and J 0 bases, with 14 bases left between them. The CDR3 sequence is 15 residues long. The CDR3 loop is CASGRRDASYNEQFF. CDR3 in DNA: TGTGCCAGCGGACGGAGGGACGCCTCCTACAATGAGCAGTTCTTC.

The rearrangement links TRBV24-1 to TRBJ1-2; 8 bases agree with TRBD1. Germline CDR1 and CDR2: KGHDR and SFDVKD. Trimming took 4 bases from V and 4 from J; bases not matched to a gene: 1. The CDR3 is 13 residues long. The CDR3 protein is CATSDGTGYGYTF. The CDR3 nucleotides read TGTGCCACCAGTGACGGGACAGGCTATGGCTACACCTTC.

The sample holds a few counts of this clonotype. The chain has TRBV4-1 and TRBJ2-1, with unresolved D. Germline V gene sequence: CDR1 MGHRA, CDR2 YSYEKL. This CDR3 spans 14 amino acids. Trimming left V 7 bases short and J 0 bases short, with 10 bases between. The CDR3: CASTYQDSYNEQFF. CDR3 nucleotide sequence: TGCGCCAGCACCTACCAGGACTCCTACAATGAGCAGTTCTTC.

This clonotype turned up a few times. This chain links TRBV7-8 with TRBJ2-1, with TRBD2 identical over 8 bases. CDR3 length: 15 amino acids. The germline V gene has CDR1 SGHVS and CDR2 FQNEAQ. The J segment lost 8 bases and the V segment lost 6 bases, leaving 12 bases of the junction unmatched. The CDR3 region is CASRRLAGLRDEQFF. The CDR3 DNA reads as TGTGCCAGCAGACGCCTAGCGGGTTTAAGGGATGAGCAGTTCTTC.

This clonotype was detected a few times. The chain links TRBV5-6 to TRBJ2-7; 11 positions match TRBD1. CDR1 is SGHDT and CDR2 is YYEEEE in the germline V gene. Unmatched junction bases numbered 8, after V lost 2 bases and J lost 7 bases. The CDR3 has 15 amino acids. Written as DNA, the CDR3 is TGTGCCAGCAGCTTTTTAGGGACAGGGGGTCAAGAGCAGTACTTC. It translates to CASSFLGTGGQEQYF.

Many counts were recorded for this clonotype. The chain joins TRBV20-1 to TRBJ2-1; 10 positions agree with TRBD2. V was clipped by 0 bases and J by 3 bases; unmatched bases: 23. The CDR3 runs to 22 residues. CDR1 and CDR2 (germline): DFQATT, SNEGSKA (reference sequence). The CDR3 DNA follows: TGCAGTGCTAGAGAGTCCAAAAGGACAGGACGGAAGCGGGAGGGACTCTACAATGAGCAGTTCTTC. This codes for CSARESKRTGRKREGLYNEQFF.

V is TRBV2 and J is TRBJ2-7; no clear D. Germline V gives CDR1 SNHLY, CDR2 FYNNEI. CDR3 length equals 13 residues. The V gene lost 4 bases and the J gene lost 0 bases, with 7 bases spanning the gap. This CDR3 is CASSGEVSYEQYF. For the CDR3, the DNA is TGTGCCAGCAGTGGTGAGGTCTCCTACGAGCAGTACTTC.

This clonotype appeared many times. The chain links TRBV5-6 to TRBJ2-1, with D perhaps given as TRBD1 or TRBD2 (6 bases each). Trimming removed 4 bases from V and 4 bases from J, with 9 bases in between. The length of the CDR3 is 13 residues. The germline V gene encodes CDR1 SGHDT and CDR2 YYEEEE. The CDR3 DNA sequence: TGTGCCAGCAGCACAGGGACTTACAATGAGCAGTTCTTC. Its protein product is CASSTGTYNEQFF.